This section outlines one TCR beta chain sequence together with its context. Its target is not known. This specimen includes other DNA sequences encoding the same CDR3. Template for every sorted-subset replicate PCR totaled 200 to 250 ng DNA, some 30,000 T cell genomes. Data came from immunoSEQ multiplex PCR; TCRdb stores just in-frame clones and leaves some out. This sample has about 2,100,000 clones, with around 93% found just once. The V end lost 0 bases, the J end lost 4 bases, and 15 bases lay between the germline ends. Per germline, CDR1 LGHNA and CDR2 YNFKEQ. The CDR3 covers 17 residues. Terminally differentiated effector memory CD45RA+ cells were left out of the naive CD8 fraction, which was CD45RO-negative and positively selected for CCR7. This record comes from a study of shared clonotypes between healthy human individuals. Findings and caveats of the study: About 5% of naive CD4 clonotypes were common to several donors. Larger estimated richness was generally seen in naive subsets than in memory subsets.

V usage is TRBV4-2 and J usage is TRBJ2-2; D is perhaps TRBD1 or TRBD2 (5 bases each). The TCR originated in a man younger than 35 in good health. Some clones in this sample may be carry-over from other donors' samples. The sequencing sample was made of naive CD8+ T cells from PBMCs. The CDR3 loop reads CASSQDGGTGRTGELFF. The DNA for the CDR3 is TGTGCCAGCAGCCAAGATGGCGGAACGGGGCGCACCGGGGAGCTGTTTTTT.